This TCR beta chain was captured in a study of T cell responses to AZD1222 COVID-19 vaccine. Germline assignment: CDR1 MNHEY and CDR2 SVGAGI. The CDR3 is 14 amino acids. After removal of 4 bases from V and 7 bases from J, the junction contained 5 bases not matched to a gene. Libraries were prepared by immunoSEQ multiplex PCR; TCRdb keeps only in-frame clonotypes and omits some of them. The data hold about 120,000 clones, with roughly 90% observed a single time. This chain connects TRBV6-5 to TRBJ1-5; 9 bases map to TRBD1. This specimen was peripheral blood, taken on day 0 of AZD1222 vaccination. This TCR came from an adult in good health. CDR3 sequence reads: CASSSGQGGQPQHF. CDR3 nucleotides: TGTGCCAGCAGTTCGGGACAGGGTGGGCAGCCCCAGCATTTT.